One T cell receptor beta chain is described in this entry. The repertoire was sequenced with immunoSEQ multiplex PCR; TCRdb's copy has only in-frame clones and lacks some. The data hold over 350,000 clones, with around 90% observed a single time. Residents of approximately 25 US areas, aged about 18 to 95 years, made up the participants. This record belongs to a study of blood T cell repertoires in COVID-19. The overall study: The origin of the acute and convalescent COVID-19 samples was the United States, Italy and Spain.

The germline CDR1 and CDR2 sequences are GTSNPN and SVGIG (reference sequence). V shed 2 bases and J shed 0 bases, with 10 bases lying between them. The CDR3 is made up of 14 amino acids. Material: PBMCs or T cells enriched from blood (not recorded which). The receptor was isolated from a woman aged 18-29 years with acute COVID-19. The chain couples TRBV30 to TRBJ1-1; D gene ambiguous. The CDR3 DNA is TGTGCCTGGAGTATAACAGAGATGAACACTGAAGCTTTCTTT. Amino acids: CAWSITEMNTEAFF.